What follows is one T cell receptor (beta chain) and its context. The sample belongs to a study of cytomegalovirus exposure and HLA in healthy donors. Vbeta (60) and Jbeta (13) primers were used in the PCR. Libraries were prepared by immunoSEQ multiplex PCR; TCRdb keeps only in-frame clonotypes and omits some of them. The sample holds over 150,000 clones; less than 85% are singletons and the top ten take around 1.5%. The CDR3 runs 14 residues. From germline, CDR1 is MDHEN and CDR2 SYDVKM. The germline V and J ends were trimmed by 5 bases and 2 bases, with 7 bases remaining between them. The clonotype was recovered from a man aged 55 to 70 in good health and CMV-seronegative. Sequences were obtained from PBMCs. The chain joins TRBV28 to TRBJ1-6; D not certain. The CDR3 region has the DNA TGTGCCAGCAGTACAGCCGCCTATAATTCACCCCTCCACTTT. Translated: CASSTAAYNSPLHF.